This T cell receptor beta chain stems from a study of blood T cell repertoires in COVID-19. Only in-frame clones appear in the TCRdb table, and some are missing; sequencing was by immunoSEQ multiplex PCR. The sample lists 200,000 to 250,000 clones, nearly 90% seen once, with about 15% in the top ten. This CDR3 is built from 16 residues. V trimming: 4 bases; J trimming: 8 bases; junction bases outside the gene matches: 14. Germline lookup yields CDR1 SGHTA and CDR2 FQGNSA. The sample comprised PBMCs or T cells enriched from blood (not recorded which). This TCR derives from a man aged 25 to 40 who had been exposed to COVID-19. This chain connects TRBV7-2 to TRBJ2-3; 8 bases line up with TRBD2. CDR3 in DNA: TGTGCCAGCAGCTCCGTCTTAGCGGGGTTTGTCAGTACGCAGTATTTT. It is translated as CASSSVLAGFVSTQYF.